This T cell receptor (beta chain) was identified during a study of cytomegalovirus exposure and HLA in healthy donors. Overall study context: Early release data held 85 million or so unique TCRs from HLA-typed donors.

There are 13 residues in the CDR3. V lost 2 bases to trimming and J lost 7 bases, with 9 bases between them. Germline CDR1 reads MGHRA; CDR2 reads YSYEKL. General observations from the study: As immune exposure information, only CMV serostatus was available. Reportedly, a later analysis found an Asian-associated ancestry cluster had fewer N-insertions than the roughly 670-donor mean.

This clone appeared a few times. Its antigen is not known. Primers: 60 Vbeta forward and 13 Jbeta reverse. Some clones are missing from TCRdb's copy, which holds only in-frame ones; the method was immunoSEQ multiplex PCR. Of around 200,000 clones listed, roughly 82% are singletons. At sampling all donors were nominally healthy, likely with unrecorded immune exposures. This chain connects TRBV4-1 to TRBJ1-3, with D hard to call. The clonotype was recovered from a girl aged 2 to 9 in good health and CMV-seropositive. Sequenced sample: PBMCs. CDR3 loop: CASSQLSGNTIYF. CDR3 sequence (DNA): TGCGCCAGCAGCCAATTGTCCGGGAACACCATATATTTT.